Only a few counts were recorded for the clone carrying this TCR beta chain. Authors' methods: Using reference gene primer amplification, nucleated cell counts were estimated. Only in-frame clones appear in the TCRdb table, and some are missing; sequencing was by immunoSEQ multiplex PCR. V, J and clone size are taken as reported in that table, and D and trimming were inferred from the DNA itself. The sample yields some 300,000 clones, approximately 88% seen once. Resolution of symptoms, clearance, or two negative PCRs was present in recovered Cohort 3 donors. This specimen comes from a study of blood T cell repertoires in COVID-19. Background on the study: Collection of acute and convalescent COVID-19 samples took place in the United States, Italy and Spain.

Germline V lookup: CDR1 SGDLS, CDR2 YYNGEE. V trimming: 4 bases; J trimming: 4 bases; junction bases outside the gene matches: 6. The CDR3 loop spans 14 amino acids. The TCR sequence derives from a woman in her twenties or thirties who had recovered from COVID-19. Sequencing used PBMCs or T cells enriched from blood (not recorded which). The V and J genes are TRBV9 and TRBJ1-2; 8 nucleotides align to TRBD1. The CDR3 coding sequence is TGTGCCAGCAGCATCGGACAGGGAGTCTATGGCTACACCTTC. Its protein product is CASSIGQGVYGYTF.